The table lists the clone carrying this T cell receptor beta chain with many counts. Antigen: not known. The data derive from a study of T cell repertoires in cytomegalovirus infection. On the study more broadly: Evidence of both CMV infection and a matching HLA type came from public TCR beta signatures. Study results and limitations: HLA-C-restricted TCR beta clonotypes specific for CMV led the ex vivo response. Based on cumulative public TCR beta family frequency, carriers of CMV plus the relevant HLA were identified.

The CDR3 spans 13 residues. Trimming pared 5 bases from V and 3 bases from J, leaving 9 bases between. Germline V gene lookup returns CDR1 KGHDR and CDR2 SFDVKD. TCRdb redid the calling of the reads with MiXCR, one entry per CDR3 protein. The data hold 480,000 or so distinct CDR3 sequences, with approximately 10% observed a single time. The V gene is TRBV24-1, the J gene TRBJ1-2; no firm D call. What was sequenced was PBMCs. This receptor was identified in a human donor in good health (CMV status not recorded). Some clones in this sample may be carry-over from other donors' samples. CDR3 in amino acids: CATSVDRDYGYTF. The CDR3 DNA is TGTGCCACCAGTGTGGACCGTGACTATGGCTACACCTTC.